The sequence of this T cell receptor (beta chain) was determined in a study of OX40 agonist ivuxolimab in advanced cancers. Study details: It was permissible to have had prior anti-PD-1, anti-PD-L1 or anti-CTLA-4 therapy, and approximately 38% had some. Regarding the study as a whole: There was clonal expansion of CD4+ and CD8+ blood T cells by week 6 at 0.1 to 3.0 mg/kg.

CDR3 length: 15 residues. The germline CDR1 and CDR2 sequences are MNHNS and SASEGT. J lost 2 bases, V lost 5 bases, and 6 bases had no gene match. Turning to this clone: Its matching antigen is unknown. This sample also contains other DNA sequences that code for the same CDR3.

Only in-frame clones appear in the TCRdb table, and some are missing; sequencing was by immunoSEQ multiplex PCR. The sample gives roughly 29,000 clones, 85% to 90% of which show up once; approximately 19% is in the top ten. This receptor was taken from an adult with an advanced solid tumor such as melanoma, head and neck, liver or kidney cancer. The chain carries TRBV6-1 and TRBJ1-2; 9 bases line up with TRBD1. The material was CD4+ or CD8+ T cells sorted from blood, obtained in a trial of the OX40 agonist ivuxolimab. This CDR3 is CASSTGQGPNYGYTF. The DNA for the CDR3 is TGTGCCAGCAGTACGGGACAGGGTCCCAACTATGGCTACACCTTC.